The 17 T cell receptor beta chains presented below share a single source sample, sequenced in a study of cytomegalovirus exposure and HLA in healthy donors. The PCR ran on 60 Vbeta and 13 Jbeta primers. Repertoires were generated with immunoSEQ multiplex PCR, while TCRdb's copy carries only in-frame clones and drops some. The repertoire shows around 110,000 clones; the top ten hold 5.5% to 8%. The sample consisted of PBMCs. Receptor source: a middle-aged man in good health and CMV-seropositive.

Judged by frequency, this clone is medium-sized. The rearrangement links TRBV7-2 to TRBJ1-4, with 8 bases matching TRBD1. The length of the CDR3 is 15 residues. The ends lost 5 bases at V and 5 bases at J; junction bases unmatched: 7. Germline lookup yields CDR1 SGHTA and CDR2 FQGNSA. CDR3 region: CASSLSGGLNEKLFF. The CDR3 DNA follows: TGTGCCAGCAGCCTCTCAGGGGGCCTCAATGAAAAACTGTTTTTT.

The chain is built from TRBV7-9 and TRBJ2-7; D is undetermined. The CDR3 has 15 amino acids. The germline gives CDR1 SEHNR, CDR2 FQNEAQ (reference sequence). Trimming took 5 bases from V and 3 from J, leaving 17 bases between them. CDR3 in amino acids: CASSPILWRNYEQYF. The DNA for the CDR3 is TGTGCCAGCAGCCCCATATTGTGGCGGAACTACGAGCAGTACTTC.

V is TRBV7-2 and J is TRBJ2-5; 9 nucleotides line up with TRBD1. The germline CDR1 and CDR2 sequences are SGHTA and FQGNSA. The CDR3 covers 15 residues. Trimming took 8 bases from V and 5 from J; bases not matched to a gene: 12. CDR3 DNA sequence: TGTGCCAGCGGGGCCGGGACAGGGAATTTGGAGACCCAGTACTTC. This sequence encodes CASGAGTGNLETQYF.

The chain links TRBV5-6 to TRBJ1-1, with a weak D call TRBD1 (6 bases). Trimming shortened V by 4 bases and J by 0 bases, and 13 bases separated the two germline ends. CDR3 size: 15 residues. Germline V gives CDR1 SGHDT, CDR2 YYEEEE. The CDR3, as DNA: TGTGCCAGCAGCCTGGTCGGACAGCTGAACACTGAAGCTTTCTTT. Translating it yields CASSLVGQLNTEAFF.

This chain links TRBV7-9 with TRBJ2-7, with 11 bases that match TRBD2. Per the germline V gene, CDR1 is SEHNR and CDR2 is FQNEAQ (reference sequence). This CDR3 is 15 amino acids long. V was clipped by 7 bases and J by 2 bases; unmatched bases: 7. The CDR3 here is CASTLGTSGPYEQYF. In DNA, the CDR3 is TGTGCCAGCACCCTAGGGACTAGCGGACCCTACGAGCAGTACTTC.

V gene TRBV11-2 combines with J gene TRBJ1-1; no reliable D call. The CDR3 sequence is 12 residues long. V was trimmed by 4 bases and J by 3 bases, leaving 6 bases between them. Germline V gene data show CDR1 as SGHAT and CDR2 as FQNNGV. The CDR3 loop reads CASSSQDTEAFF. CDR3 DNA sequence: TGTGCCAGCAGCTCCCAGGACACTGAAGCTTTCTTT.

The CDR3 loop is CACHVEIRGDVGELFF. The CDR3 bases are TGTGCCTGCCACGTTGAGATCAGGGGAGACGTCGGGGAGCTGTTTTTT. The chain combines TRBV30 with TRBJ2-2, with D perhaps TRBD1 (6 bases). The CDR3 spans 16 residues. Per germline, CDR1 GTSNPN and CDR2 SVGIG (reference sequence). The V and J ends lost 6 bases and 7 bases respectively, with 24 bases between them.

This chain joins TRBV5-1 and TRBJ2-7; 14 bases are a match to TRBD2. Germline V lookup: CDR1 SGHRS, CDR2 YFSETQ. With V trimmed by 4 bases and J by 4 bases, 13 bases remained unmatched. CDR3 length: 18 amino acids. CDR3 DNA: TGCGCCAGCAGCAACCGAGGGGGGACTAGCGGGAGTTCTTACGAGCAGTACTTC. It translates to CASSNRGGTSGSSYEQYF.

The genes are TRBV18 and TRBJ2-7, with D possibly matching TRBD1 (6 bases). V dropped 2 bases and J dropped 3 bases, with 11 bases sitting between them. This CDR3 region has 14 residues. CDR1 and CDR2 (germline): KGHSH, LQKENI. The CDR3: CASSPNRDDYEQYF. The CDR3 region has the DNA TGTGCCAGCTCACCAAACAGGGACGACTACGAGCAGTACTTC.

This chain joins TRBV7-8 and TRBJ2-3, with D perhaps TRBD1 (6 bases). Germline CDR1 is SGHVS and CDR2 is FQNEAQ. This CDR3 has 15 amino acids. V was trimmed by 7 bases and J by 0 bases, leaving 14 bases between them. This CDR3 reads CASTLSGQSTDTQYF. The CDR3 DNA follows: TGTGCCAGCACCCTTAGTGGACAGAGCACAGATACGCAGTATTTT.

V usage is TRBV5-5 and J usage is TRBJ1-2; possible D gene TRBD1, 6 bases. CDR3 length: 16 amino acids. The germline gives CDR1 SGHKS, CDR2 YYEKEE (reference sequence). The germline V and J ends were trimmed by 0 bases and 8 bases, with 20 bases remaining between them. This CDR3 reads CASSLEVRGDTKGYTF. The DNA of the CDR3 is TGTGCCAGCAGCTTGGAAGTTCGGGGGGACACTAAAGGCTACACCTTC.

The chain joins TRBV7-8 to TRBJ2-5; D uncertain. The CDR3 sequence is 16 residues long. Trimming stripped 1 base from V and 5 bases from J, with 17 bases between. Germline values: CDR1 SGHVS, CDR2 FQNEAQ. The CDR3 reads CASSLGTAPVQETQYF. Written as DNA, the CDR3 is TGTGCCAGCAGCTTAGGTACAGCCCCCGTTCAGGAGACCCAGTACTTC.

This sequence joins TRBV7-3 and TRBJ2-7; D is possibly TRBD2 (6 bases). Germline-derived CDR1 and CDR2 are SGHTA and FQGTGA. This CDR3 spans 13 amino acids. V shed 8 bases and J shed 5 bases, with 16 bases lying between them. The CDR3 here is CASGSGGGNEQYF. The CDR3 DNA is TGTGCCAGCGGGTCTGGTGGGGGGAACGAGCAGTACTTC.

The chain joins TRBV7-3 to TRBJ2-3; D gene ambiguous. Trimming removed 3 bases from V and 1 base from J, with 5 bases in between. Germline V gene sequence: CDR1 SGHTA, CDR2 FQGTGA. The CDR3 consists of 13 residues. The CDR3 here is CASSFTGTDTQYF. The CDR3 DNA reads as TGTGCCAGCAGCTTTACTGGCACAGATACGCAGTATTTT. Full variable domain (missing parts from reference TRBV7-3 and TRBJ2-3): GAGVSQTPSNKVTEKGKYVELRCDPISGHTALYWYRQSLGQGPEFLIYFQGTGAADDSGLPNDRFFAVRPEGSVSTLKIQRTERGDSAVYLCASSFTGTDTQYFGPGTRLTVL.

This chain connects TRBV19 to TRBJ2-3; 8 positions match TRBD1. In germline, CDR1 is LNHDA, CDR2 SQIVND (reference sequence). V shed 1 base and J 0 bases; nucleotides not matched to a gene: 0. This CDR3 region has 15 residues. The CDR3, as DNA: TGTGCCAGTAGTATAGGACAGGGGAGCACAGATACGCAGTATTTT. It translates to CASSIGQGSTDTQYF.

V is TRBV6-6 and J is TRBJ1-5; 10 bases fit TRBD1. CDR3 length equals 15 residues. V gave up 5 bases and J gave up 4 bases; unmatched junction bases: 5. Germline CDR1 and CDR2: MNHNY and SVGAGI (reference sequence). As DNA, the CDR3 is TGTGCCAGCAGTGCGGGACAGGGGCAGAATCAGCCCCAGCATTTT. This translates into CASSAGQGQNQPQHF.

V gene TRBV27 combines with J gene TRBJ2-7, with 9 nucleotides matching TRBD1. Germline V gives CDR1 MNHEY, CDR2 SMNVEV (reference sequence). The CDR3 contains 15 residues. J gave up 3 bases and V 2 bases, and 5 bases lay outside the gene matches. The CDR3 DNA is TGTGCCAGCAGTTTAGACAGGGGGACTCTCTACGAGCAGTACTTC. Translation: CASSLDRGTLYEQYF.